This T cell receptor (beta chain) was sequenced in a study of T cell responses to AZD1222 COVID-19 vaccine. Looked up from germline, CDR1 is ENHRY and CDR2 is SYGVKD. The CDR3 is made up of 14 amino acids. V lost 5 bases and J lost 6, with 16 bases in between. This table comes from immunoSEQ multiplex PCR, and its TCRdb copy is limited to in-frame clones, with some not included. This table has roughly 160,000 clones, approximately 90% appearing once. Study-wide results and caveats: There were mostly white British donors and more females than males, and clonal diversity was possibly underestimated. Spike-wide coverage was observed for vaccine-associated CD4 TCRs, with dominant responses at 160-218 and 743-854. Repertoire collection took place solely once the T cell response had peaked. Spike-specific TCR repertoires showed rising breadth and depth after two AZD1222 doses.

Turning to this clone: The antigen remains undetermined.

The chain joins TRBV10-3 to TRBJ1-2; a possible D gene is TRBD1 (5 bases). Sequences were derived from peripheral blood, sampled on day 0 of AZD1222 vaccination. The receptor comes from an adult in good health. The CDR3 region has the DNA TGTGCCATCAGTCCCTTGGGGGGGGTCCATGGCTACACCTTC. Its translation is CAISPLGGVHGYTF.